Below, 6 T cell receptor beta chains from the same sample are listed, as sequenced in a study of blood T cell repertoires in COVID-19. Profiled with immunoSEQ multiplex PCR; TCRdb holds only in-frame clones, not every one. The sample has about 270,000 clones; approximately 90% are singletons. Sequencing used PBMCs or T cells enriched from blood (not recorded which). Source of these receptors: a woman younger than 30 who had recovered from COVID-19.

V and J are TRBV6-6 and TRBJ2-4, with 9 bases fitting TRBD2. Germline CDR1 and CDR2: MNHNY and SVGAGI (reference sequence). The CDR3 totals 13 residues. Trimming at V came to 8 bases and at J to 9 bases, leaving 8 bases not matched to a gene. CDR3 protein: CASDTGLAAIQYF. Written as DNA, the CDR3 is TGTGCCAGCGATACGGGACTAGCAGCCATTCAGTACTTC.

The chain joins TRBV19 to TRBJ1-2; TRBD1 is a possible D gene (5 bases). The CDR3 consists of 13 residues. Germline CDR1 LNHDA, CDR2 SQIVND (reference sequence). Trimming left V 6 bases short and J 7 bases short, with 15 bases between. The CDR3 region has the DNA TGTGCCAGTAGCTACGGGGGAACCAGTGGCTACACCTTC. As protein: CASSYGGTSGYTF.

The chain uses TRBV5-1 and TRBJ1-5; D ambiguous. CDR1 and CDR2 from the germline V gene are SGHRS and YFSETQ. The length of the CDR3 is 13 residues. Trimming took off 2 bases at V and 5 bases at J, with 8 bases between the two ends. The CDR3 loop reads CASSFSVDQPQHF. Written as DNA, the CDR3 is TGCGCCAGCAGCTTCAGCGTCGATCAGCCCCAGCATTTT.

This sequence joins TRBV5-1 and TRBJ1-3; TRBD1 matches 8 bases. This CDR3 has 15 amino acids. The junction had 6 bases not matched to a gene; V was cut back by 0 bases and J by 7 bases. CDR1 SGHRS and CDR2 YFSETQ come from the germline V gene. Here the CDR3 DNA reads TGCGCCAGCAGCTTGGATGGGCAGGGGGCTAACACCATATATTTT. It is translated as CASSLDGQGANTIYF.

The gene calls are TRBV28 and TRBJ2-7; D perhaps matches TRBD1 (5 bases). The CDR3 has 12 amino acids. Germline assignment: CDR1 MDHEN and CDR2 SYDVKM. Deletions cut 8 bases from V and 2 bases from J, with 10 bases between. The CDR3 loop reads CASSPGTYEQYF. In nucleotides, the CDR3 is TGTGCCAGCTCACCAGGGACCTACGAGCAGTACTTC.

V usage is TRBV5-5 and J usage is TRBJ1-4; D is uncertain. The V end lost 3 bases, the J end lost 0 bases, and 6 bases lay between the germline ends. Germline V CDR1 and CDR2: SGHKS, YYEKEE (reference sequence). The CDR3 extends over 14 amino acids. CDR3 amino acids: CASSSGATNEKLFF. The CDR3 nucleotides read TGTGCCAGCAGCTCGGGAGCAACTAATGAAAAACTGTTTTTT.